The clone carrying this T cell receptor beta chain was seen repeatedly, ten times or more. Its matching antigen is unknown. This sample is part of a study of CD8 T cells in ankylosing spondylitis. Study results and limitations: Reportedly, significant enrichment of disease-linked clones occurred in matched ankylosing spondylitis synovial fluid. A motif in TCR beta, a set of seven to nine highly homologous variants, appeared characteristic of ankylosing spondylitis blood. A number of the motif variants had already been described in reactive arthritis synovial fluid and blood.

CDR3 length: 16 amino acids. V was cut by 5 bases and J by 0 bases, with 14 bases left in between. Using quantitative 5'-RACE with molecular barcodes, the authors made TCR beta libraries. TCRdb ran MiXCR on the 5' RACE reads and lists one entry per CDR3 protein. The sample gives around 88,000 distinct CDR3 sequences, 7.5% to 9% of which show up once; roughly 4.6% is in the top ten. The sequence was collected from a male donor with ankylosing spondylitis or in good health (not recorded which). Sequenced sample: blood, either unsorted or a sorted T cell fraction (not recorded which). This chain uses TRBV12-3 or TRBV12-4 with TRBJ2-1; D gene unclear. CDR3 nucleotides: TGTGCCAGCAGTCCAGCCAATCCGAGCTCCTACAATGAGCAGTTCTTC. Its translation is CASSPANPSSYNEQFF.